Sample share makes the clone carrying this T cell receptor (beta chain) large. The data were obtained in a study of tumor-infiltrating lymphocytes in glioblastoma multiforme. Multiple V-beta primers and a C-beta primer amplified TCRB from RNA. No unique molecular identifiers were described for these TCRB libraries. TCRdb reanalysed the multiplex PCR reads using MiXCR and keeps one entry per CDR3 protein. This repertoire shows approximately 15,000 distinct CDR3 sequences, approximately 71% found once; its top ten account for 49%. Material for sequencing was brain tumor tissue. The clonotype comes from a male donor with glioblastoma.

DNA for the CDR3: TGTGCCAGCACCCTGGATCAGGGGTACGAGCAGTACTTC. Translated: CASTLDQGYEQYF. The genes are TRBV11-1 and TRBJ2-7; possible D gene TRBD1, 6 bases. The CDR3 is made up of 13 amino acids. V lost 7 bases, J lost 4 bases, and 14 bases lay in between. Germline-derived CDR1 and CDR2 are SGHAT and FQDESV (reference sequence).